This TCR beta chain was captured in a study of cytomegalovirus exposure and HLA in healthy donors. PCR primers comprised 60 Vbeta and 13 Jbeta primers. Sequencing used immunoSEQ multiplex PCR; TCRdb keeps in-frame clones, though not all of them. The sample yields about 68,000 clones, approximately 80% seen once. The V segment lost 4 bases and the J segment 1 base; nucleotides outside the gene matches: 6. In germline, CDR1 is MGHRA, CDR2 YSYEKL. The CDR3 consists of 16 residues. V is TRBV4-1 and J is TRBJ2-7, with 11 bases aligning to TRBD2. The specimen was PBMCs. The sequence came from a human donor in good health. This CDR3 reads CASSRSTSGGSYEQYF. CDR3 bases: TGCGCCAGCAGCCGCAGCACTAGCGGGGGTTCCTACGAGCAGTACTTC.